A selection of T cell receptor beta chains follows, all from one sample in a study of response to subunit inactivated influenza vaccine. TCRdb re-analysed the RT-PCR reads in MiXCR, keeping a single row per CDR3 protein. Among more than 700,000 distinct CDR3 sequences listed, 20% to 25% were seen once. Sequencing used PBMCs from blood, obtained roughly 5 days after vaccination. The receptor source for this set is a man aged 50 to 59 who received an inactivated influenza vaccine. Each CDR3 is given with its conserved first and last residue. D genes are given only for firm matches. The size of a clone is reported for some rows only, either as once, few or many, or as a class for expanded clones.

D	J	V	size	CDR3	DNA
-	TRBJ2-3	TRBV29-1	many	CSVARTSGGDTQYF	TGCAGCGTTGCTAGGACGTCAGGCGGAGATACGCAGTATTTT
-	TRBJ2-1	TRBV5-1	few	CASSFWGSNEQFF	TGCGCCAGCAGCTTTTGGGGGAGCAATGAGCAGTTCTTC
-	TRBJ2-5	TRBV12-3/TRBV12-4	-	CASSEAGYQQETQYF	TGTGCCAGCTCCGAGGCAGGGTATCAACAAGAGACCCAGTACTTC
TRBD2	TRBJ2-7	TRBV6-2/TRBV6-3	-	CASSYSTSGGDFEQYF	TGTGCCAGCAGTTACTCGACTAGCGGGGGGGATTTCGAGCAGTACTTC
TRBD2	TRBJ2-2	TRBV5-5	few	CASSRLADSNTGELFF	TGTGCCAGCAGCCGACTAGCGGACTCGAACACCGGGGAGCTGTTTTTT
-	TRBJ2-4	TRBV4-3	-	CASSQEALLAKNIQYF	TGCGCCAGCAGCCAAGAGGCCCTTCTAGCCAAAAACATTCAGTACTTC
-	TRBJ2-5	TRBV7-9	many	CASSRDSYQETQYF	TGTGCCAGCAGCCGCGACAGTTACCAAGAGACCCAGTACTTC
TRBD2	TRBJ2-1	TRBV18	few	CASSPPNRGTSGNNEQFF	TGTGCCAGCTCACCACCAAATCGAGGGACTAGCGGGAATAATGAGCAGTTCTTC
TRBD2	TRBJ2-1	TRBV29-1	few	CSVGPSGRGNEQFF	TGCAGCGTTGGCCCTAGCGGGAGGGGGAATGAGCAGTTCTTC
TRBD2	TRBJ2-5	TRBV29-1	few	CSVQTSGGFVETQYF	TGCAGCGTGCAGACTAGCGGGGGATTTGTGGAGACCCAGTACTTC
TRBD2	TRBJ2-1	TRBV10-3	few	CAIRTTGTSGGGRNSYNEQFF	TGTGCCATCAGAACAACCGGGACTAGCGGGGGGGGCAGGAACTCCTACAATGAGCAGTTCTTC
-	TRBJ1-5	TRBV7-2	few	CASSLDVGGQPQHF	TGTGCCAGCAGCTTAGATGTGGGCGGTCAGCCCCAGCATTTT
-	TRBJ1-3	TRBV5-1	few	CASSLDVPGNTIYF	TGCGCCAGCAGCTTGGACGTTCCTGGAAACACCATATATTTT
TRBD2	TRBJ2-1	TRBV7-9	many	CASSVGLADEQFF	TGTGCCAGCAGCGTGGGACTAGCGGATGAGCAGTTCTTC
TRBD2	TRBJ2-3	TRBV7-2	few	CASSLGASGRMGTQYF	TGTGCCAGCAGCTTAGGGGCTAGCGGGAGAATGGGTACGCAGTATTTT
-	TRBJ2-1	TRBV12-3/TRBV12-4	few	CASSFGQIYNEQFF	TGTGCCAGCAGTTTTGGACAGATTTACAATGAGCAGTTCTTC
TRBD2	TRBJ2-3	TRBV15	few	CATSRDQWQRGGLDTQYF	TGTGCCACCAGCAGAGATCAATGGCAGCGGGGGGGCCTAGATACGCAGTATTTT
-	TRBJ2-1	TRBV7-8	few	CASSYRYNEQFF	TGTGCCAGCAGTTATAGGTACAATGAGCAGTTCTTC
-	TRBJ1-2	TRBV7-2	-	CASSGRDGLAYGYTF	TGTGCCAGCAGCGGAAGGGACGGTCTAGCCTATGGCTACACCTTC
-	TRBJ1-3	TRBV5-1	-	CASSGTGDSGNTIYF	TGCGCCAGCAGCGGGACGGGCGACTCTGGAAACACCATATATTTT
-	TRBJ2-7	TRBV6-2/TRBV6-3	-	CASSRVPAYEQYF	TGTGCCAGCAGCCGCGTCCCCGCCTACGAGCAGTACTTC
-	TRBJ2-2	TRBV7-2	-	CASSLTPLLITGELFF	TGTGCCAGCAGCTTGACTCCACTGCTTATCACCGGGGAGCTGTTTTTT
-	TRBJ1-6	TRBV27	-	CASSSIRSPLHF	TGTGCCAGCAGTTCGATCAGATCACCCCTCCACTTT
TRBD1	TRBJ1-5	TRBV29-1	many	CSVLQGNQPQHF	TGCAGCGTCCTACAGGGGAATCAGCCCCAGCATTTT
-	TRBJ1-6	TRBV11-2	few	CASSLGASGSPLHF	TGTGCCAGCAGCTTAGGTGCCTCCGGTTCACCCCTCCACTTT
TRBD2	TRBJ2-7	TRBV6-1	few	CASSKTSGLWNEQYF	TGTGCCAGCAGCAAAACTAGCGGCCTTTGGAACGAGCAGTACTTC
-	TRBJ1-2	TRBV12-3/TRBV12-4	-	CASSLLTYGYTF	TGTGCCAGCAGCCTGCTTACTTATGGCTACACCTTC
TRBD1	TRBJ2-2	TRBV7-6	few	CASSLVRDRPSLTGELFF	TGTGCCAGCAGCTTAGTTAGGGACAGACCTTCTTTAACCGGGGAGCTGTTTTTT
-	TRBJ1-3	TRBV6-1	-	CASSLQGTGNTIYF	TGTGCCAGCAGCCTACAGGGAACTGGAAACACCATATATTTT
-	TRBJ2-7	TRBV20-1	few	CSASGAGGEQYF	TGCAGTGCTAGTGGAGCGGGCGGGGAGCAGTACTTC
-	TRBJ1-3	TRBV3-1	few	CATQDSGNTIYF	TGTGCCACCCAGGACTCTGGAAACACCATATATTTT
TRBD2	TRBJ2-3	TRBV7-6	few	CASSPSRLAGGTLDTQYF	TGTGCCAGCAGCCCGTCTAGACTAGCGGGGGGGACGCTAGATACGCAGTATTTT
-	TRBJ2-3	TRBV5-1	few	CASSLVRAGASTDTQYF	TGCGCCAGCAGCTTAGTTAGGGCGGGGGCCTCCACAGATACGCAGTATTTT
-	TRBJ1-1	TRBV30	-	CAWSVNQYTEAFF	TGTGCCTGGAGTGTGAATCAGTACACTGAAGCTTTCTTT
-	TRBJ2-1	TRBV7-6	-	CASSLGGARQGSYNEQFF	TGTGCCAGCAGCCTCGGGGGGGCTCGACAGGGCTCCTACAATGAGCAGTTCTTC
-	TRBJ1-6	TRBV7-2	few	CASSLETWGANSPLHF	TGTGCCAGCAGCTTGGAGACCTGGGGGGCAAATTCACCCCTCCACTTT
-	TRBJ2-7	TRBV5-1	few	CASSLDGVYGEQYF	TGCGCCAGCAGCTTGGATGGGGTGTACGGCGAGCAGTACTTC
TRBD2	TRBJ2-5	TRBV15	-	CATSRDPSGGGQETQYF	TGTGCCACCAGCAGAGATCCTAGCGGGGGAGGCCAAGAGACCCAGTACTTC
-	TRBJ1-5	TRBV20-1	few	CSVPRGVGQPQHF	TGCAGTGTACCGCGAGGGGTCGGGCAGCCCCAGCATTTT